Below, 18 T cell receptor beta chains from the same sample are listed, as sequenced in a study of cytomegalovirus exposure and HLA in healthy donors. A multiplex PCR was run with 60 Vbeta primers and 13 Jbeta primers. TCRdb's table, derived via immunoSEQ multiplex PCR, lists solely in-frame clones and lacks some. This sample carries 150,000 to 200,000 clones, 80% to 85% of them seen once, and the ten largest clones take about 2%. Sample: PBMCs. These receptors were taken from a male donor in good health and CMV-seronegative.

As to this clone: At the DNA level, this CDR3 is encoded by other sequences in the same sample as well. The CDR3 spells CASRWTGGPSYEQYF. The DNA for the CDR3 is TGTGCCAGCAGGTGGACAGGGGGGCCCAGCTACGAGCAGTACTTC. The V gene is TRBV6-5, the J gene TRBJ2-7; TRBD1 matches at 10 bases. The germline gives CDR1 MNHEY, CDR2 SVGAGI. The trim removed 6 bases at V and 3 bases at J, leaving 8 bases unmatched. CDR3 length: 15 residues.

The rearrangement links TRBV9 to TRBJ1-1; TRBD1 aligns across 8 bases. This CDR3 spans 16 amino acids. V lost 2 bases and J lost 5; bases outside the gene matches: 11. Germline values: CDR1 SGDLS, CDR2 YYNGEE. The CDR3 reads CASSVQPGQGWTEAFF. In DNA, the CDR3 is TGTGCCAGCAGCGTCCAACCAGGACAGGGCTGGACTGAAGCTTTCTTT.

In DNA, the CDR3 is TGCGCCAGCAGTCCGGGGGGGCAAGAGACCCAGTACTTC. Residues: CASSPGGQETQYF. The V gene is TRBV10-2, the J gene TRBJ2-5; 8 bases are a match to TRBD2. Germline loops: CDR1 WSHSY, CDR2 SAAADI. V lost 5 bases to trimming and J lost 2 bases; unmatched junction nucleotides: 1. There are 13 residues in the CDR3.

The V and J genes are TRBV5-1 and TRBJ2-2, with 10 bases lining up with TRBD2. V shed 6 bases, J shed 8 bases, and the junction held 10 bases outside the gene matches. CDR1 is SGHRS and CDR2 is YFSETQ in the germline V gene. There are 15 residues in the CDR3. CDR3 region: CASNSGGHSSGELFF. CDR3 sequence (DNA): TGCGCCAGCAATAGCGGGGGGCACTCCTCTGGGGAGCTGTTTTTT.

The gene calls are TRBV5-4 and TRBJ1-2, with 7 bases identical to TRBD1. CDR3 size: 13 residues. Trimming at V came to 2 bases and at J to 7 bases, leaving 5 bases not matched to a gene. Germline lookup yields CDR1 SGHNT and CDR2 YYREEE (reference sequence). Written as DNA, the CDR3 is TGTGCCAGCAGCTTCGACAGGGCCCTTGGCTACACCTTC. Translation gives CASSFDRALGYTF.

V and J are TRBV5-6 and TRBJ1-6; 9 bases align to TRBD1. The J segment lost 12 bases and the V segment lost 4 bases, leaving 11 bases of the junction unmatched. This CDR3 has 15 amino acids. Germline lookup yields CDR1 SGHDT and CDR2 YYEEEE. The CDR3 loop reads CASSRPGQGLQPLHF. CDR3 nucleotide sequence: TGTGCCAGCAGCCGACCGGGACAGGGACTCCAACCCCTCCACTTT.

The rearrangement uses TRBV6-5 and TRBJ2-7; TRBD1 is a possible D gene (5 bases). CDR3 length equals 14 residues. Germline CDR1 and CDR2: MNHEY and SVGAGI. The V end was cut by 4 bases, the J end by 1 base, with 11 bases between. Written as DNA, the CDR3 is TGTGCCAGCAGTTCCCAGGGATTATCCTACGAGCAGTACTTC. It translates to CASSSQGLSYEQYF.

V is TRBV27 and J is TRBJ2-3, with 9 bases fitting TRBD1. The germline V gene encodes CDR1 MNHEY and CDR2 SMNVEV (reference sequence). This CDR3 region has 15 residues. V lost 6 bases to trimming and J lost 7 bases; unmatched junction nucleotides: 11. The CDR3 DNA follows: TGTGCCAGCAGCCCTCGGGGACAGGGAAGCAATACGCAGTATTTT. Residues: CASSPRGQGSNTQYF.

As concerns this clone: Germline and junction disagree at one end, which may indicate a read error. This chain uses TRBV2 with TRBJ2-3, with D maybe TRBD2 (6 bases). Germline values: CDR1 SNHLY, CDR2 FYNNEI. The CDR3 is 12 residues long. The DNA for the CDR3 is TGTGCCAGCCGAACAGGAGGGACTCCACCCGGTTTT. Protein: CASRTGGTPPGF.

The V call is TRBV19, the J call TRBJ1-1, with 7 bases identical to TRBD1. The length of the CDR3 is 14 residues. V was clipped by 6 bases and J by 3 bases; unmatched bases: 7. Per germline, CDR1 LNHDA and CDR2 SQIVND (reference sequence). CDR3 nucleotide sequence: TGTGCCAGTAGGACAGGGATGTGGGACACTGAAGCTTTCTTT. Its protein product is CASRTGMWDTEAFF.

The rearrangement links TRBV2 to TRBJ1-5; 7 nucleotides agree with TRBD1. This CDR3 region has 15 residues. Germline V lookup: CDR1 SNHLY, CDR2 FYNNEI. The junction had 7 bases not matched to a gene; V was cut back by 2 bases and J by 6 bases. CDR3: CASSEIQGGTQPQHF. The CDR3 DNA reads TGTGCCAGCAGTGAAATTCAAGGGGGCACTCAGCCCCAGCATTTT.

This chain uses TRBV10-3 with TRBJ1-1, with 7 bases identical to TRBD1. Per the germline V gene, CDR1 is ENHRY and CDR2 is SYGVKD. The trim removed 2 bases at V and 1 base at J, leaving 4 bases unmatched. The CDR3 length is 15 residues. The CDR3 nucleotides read TGTGCCATCAGTGAGCCGAACAGGGGGAACACTGAAGCTTTCTTT. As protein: CAISEPNRGNTEAFF.

The CDR3, as DNA: TGTGCCAGCAGCTTCGGGACAGGGAATGAAAAACTGTTTTTT. Its protein is CASSFGTGNEKLFF. This rearrangement joins TRBV7-2 to TRBJ1-4; the match to TRBD1 covers 9 bases. CDR1 is SGHTA and CDR2 is FQGNSA in the germline V gene. This CDR3 has 14 amino acids. With 3 bases clipped from V and 5 bases from J, the junction kept 1 base outside the gene matches.

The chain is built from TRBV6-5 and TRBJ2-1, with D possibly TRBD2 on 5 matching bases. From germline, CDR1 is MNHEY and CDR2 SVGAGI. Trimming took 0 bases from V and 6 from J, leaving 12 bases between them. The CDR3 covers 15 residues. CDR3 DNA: TGTGCCAGCAGTTACTCACGGGGAACCCTCAATGAGCAGTTCTTC. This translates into CASSYSRGTLNEQFF.

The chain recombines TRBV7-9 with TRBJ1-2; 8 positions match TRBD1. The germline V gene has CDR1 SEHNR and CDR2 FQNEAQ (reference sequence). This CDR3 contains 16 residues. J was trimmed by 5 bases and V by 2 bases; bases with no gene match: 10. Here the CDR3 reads CASSLNGDRGLYGYTF. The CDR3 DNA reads TGTGCCAGCAGCTTAAATGGTGACAGGGGACTTTATGGCTACACCTTC. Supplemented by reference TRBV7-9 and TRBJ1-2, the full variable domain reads DTGVSQNPRHKITKRGQNVTFRCDPISEHNRLYWYRQTLGQGPEFLTYFQNEAQLEKSRLLSDRFSAERPKGSFSTLEIQRTEQGDSAMYLCASSLNGDRGLYGYTFGSGTRLTVV.

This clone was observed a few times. CDR3 coding DNA: TGTGCCACCAGCAGACAGACAGGGAACACTGAAGCTTTCTTT. Translating it yields CATSRQTGNTEAFF. The V call is TRBV15, the J call TRBJ1-1; a weak D match, TRBD1 (6 bases). The germline V gene encodes CDR1 LNHNV and CDR2 YYDKDF (reference sequence). There are 14 residues in the CDR3. V was clipped by 2 bases and J by 1 base, with 8 bases between them.

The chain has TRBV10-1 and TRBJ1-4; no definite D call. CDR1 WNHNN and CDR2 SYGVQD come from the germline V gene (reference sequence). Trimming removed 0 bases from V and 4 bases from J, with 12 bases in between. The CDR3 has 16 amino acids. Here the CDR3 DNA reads TGCGCCAGCAGTGAGTCGCGGGCGGACGATAATGAAAAACTGTTTTTT. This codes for CASSESRADDNEKLFF.

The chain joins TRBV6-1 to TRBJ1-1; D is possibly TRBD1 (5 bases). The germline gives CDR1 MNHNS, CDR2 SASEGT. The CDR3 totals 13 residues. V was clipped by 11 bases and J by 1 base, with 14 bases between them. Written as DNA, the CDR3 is TGTGCCGTGTTGGGACTCTCGAACACTGAAGCTTTCTTT. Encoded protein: CAVLGLSNTEAFF.